This T cell receptor beta chain was recovered during a study of shared clonotypes between healthy human individuals. General study results and limits: Researchers sampled blood only, noting tissue repertoires likely differ.

As for this clone: The antigen is not known.

This CDR3 contains 17 residues. Looked up from germline, CDR1 is SGHDN and CDR2 is FVKESK. The J segment lost 3 bases and the V segment lost 2 bases, leaving 12 bases of the junction unmatched. Across several immunoSEQ plates, the genomic DNA of each subset was split evenly. In the original analysis: ImmunoSEQ supplied junction-only sequences lacking quality scores, so filtering was different. Measured with immunoSEQ multiplex PCR; TCRdb has only the in-frame clones, and not every one. From that table come the V and J calls and clone size; the DNA was used to work out D and trimming. The sample includes a few hundred thousand clones, roughly 96% of them seen just once. Naive CD8 cells lacked CD45RO, underwent positive selection for CCR7 and left out terminally differentiated effector memory CD45RA+ cells.

The source of this sequence is a woman aged 30 to 39 in good health. The chain recombines TRBV14 with TRBJ2-7; TRBD2 agrees at 8 bases. Sequencing was performed on naive CD8+ T cells sorted from blood. CDR3 in amino acids: CASSQSRLFTSGYEQYF. The CDR3 bases are TGTGCCAGCAGCCAATCCCGACTTTTTACTAGCGGCTACGAGCAGTACTTC.